This TCR beta chain derives from a study of T cells in Graves' hyperthyroidism and ophthalmopathy. The study, taken as a whole, reports: Most clonotypes expanded in thyroid above 0.001 were likewise present in blood.

Comment on this clonotype: Antigen: not known.

TCR beta CDR3 region amplification was performed from RNA transcripts. Carried out on the TCR CDR3, a first-round RT-PCR used the HTBI primer set. A single record per CDR3 protein comes from TCRdb applying MiXCR to the multiplex PCR reads. The data contain some 200,000 distinct CDR3 sequences, under 20% of them singletons. Germline values: CDR1 SGHRS, CDR2 YFSETQ. The CDR3 covers 14 residues. The V gene lost 4 bases and the J gene lost 0 bases, with 7 bases spanning the gap. This clonotype was sampled from a man aged 50 to 60 with Graves' hyperthyroidism. Source material: blood. The rearrangement links TRBV5-1 to TRBJ1-4; no definite D call. The CDR3 reads CASSHGTTNEKLFF. The CDR3 DNA reads TGCGCCAGCAGCCACGGGACAACTAATGAAAAACTGTTTTTT.